The sequence of this T cell receptor beta chain was determined in a study of blood T cells in healthy people across ages. A second about 7 to 12 cycle PCR used barcoded and J-beta primers. MiXCR, run by TCRdb on the 5' RACE reads, gives a single entry per CDR3 protein. The data show some 1.5 million distinct CDR3 sequences, under 55% seen once. Germline CDR1 and CDR2: SGHRS and YFSETQ. Trimming removed 4 bases at V and 5 bases at J, with 12 bases between. The CDR3 spans 14 residues. The chain employs TRBV5-1 and TRBJ1-4; no clear D gene. The source material was blood. The source is a woman under 30 in good health. The CDR3 sequence is CASSVDPMNEKLFF. CDR3 DNA sequence: TGCGCCAGCAGCGTGGACCCGATGAATGAAAAACTGTTTTTT.